This record concerns one TCR beta chain sequence. This specimen comes from a study of blood T cell repertoires in COVID-19. Libraries were prepared by immunoSEQ multiplex PCR; TCRdb keeps only in-frame clonotypes and omits some of them. Of approximately 200,000 clones in the sample, 70% to 85% are singletons; the top ten hold approximately 3%. This CDR3 is built from 13 residues. In germline, CDR1 is LGHDT, CDR2 YNNKEL (reference sequence). Trimming removed 8 bases from V and 1 base from J, with 8 bases in between. The sample was PBMCs or T cells enriched from blood (not recorded which). This clonotype was sampled from a woman aged 30 to 39 who had recovered from COVID-19. The chain employs TRBV3-1 (or the pseudogene TRBV3-2) and TRBJ2-2; no clear D gene. CDR3 nucleotides: TGTGCCAGCGGGCACGTGAACACCGGGGAGCTGTTTTTT. Translated: CASGHVNTGELFF.